Only one count was recorded for the clone carrying this TCR beta chain. Assay: immunoSEQ multiplex PCR; the TCRdb copy retains only in-frame clones and omits some. The repertoire holds about 250,000 clones, 83% seen once, with around 5.5% in the top ten. This record belongs to a study of blood T cell repertoires in COVID-19. In the study overall: PBMCs, B-cell-depleted T cells, or T cells provided the cDNA or gDNA that made up the material.

This CDR3 is built from 13 residues. V lost 7 bases and J 1 base, leaving 10 bases between the germline ends. From germline, CDR1 is MNHNY and CDR2 SVGAGI (reference sequence). The chain uses TRBV6-6 and TRBJ1-1; maybe TRBD1 (5 bases). Specimen: peripheral blood. This receptor was identified in a human donor in a cohort sampled during active COVID-19. The CDR3 DNA reads as TGTGCCAGCAAAAGGGGAACGAACACTGAAGCTTTCTTT. This codes for CASKRGTNTEAFF.